The subject of this entry is one TCR beta chain. The antigen remains unidentified. The data were taken from a study of T cells in Graves' hyperthyroidism and ophthalmopathy. Researchers barred patients who had uncontrolled infection, other autoimmune disease, pregnancy or lactation. The study based diagnoses on clinical symptoms, serum thyroxine and TRAb, thyroid ultrasound and orbital computed tomography. Amplification of TCR beta CDR3 regions was performed using RNA transcripts as template. Carried out on the TCR CDR3, a first-round RT-PCR used the HTBI primer set. In TCRdb, the multiplex PCR reads were re-called with MiXCR into one record per CDR3 protein. The data contain about 640,000 distinct CDR3 sequences, 45% of them singletons. Findings and caveats of the study: The blood repertoire included most of the expanded thyroid clonotypes above 0.001. Before onset, by a median of around 6.4 months, the model predicted ophthalmopathy.

Germline-derived CDR1 and CDR2 are DFQATT and SNEGSKA (reference sequence). The CDR3 runs to 11 residues. This sequence joins TRBV20-1 and TRBJ2-7; D uncertain. Sequenced input: peripheral blood or thyroid tissue (not recorded which). The source is an adult man with Graves' disease, either hyperthyroidism or ophthalmopathy (not recorded which). CDR3 loop: CSADRRYEQYF. DNA for the CDR3: TGCAGCGCAGACCGCCGCTACGAGCAGTACTTC.